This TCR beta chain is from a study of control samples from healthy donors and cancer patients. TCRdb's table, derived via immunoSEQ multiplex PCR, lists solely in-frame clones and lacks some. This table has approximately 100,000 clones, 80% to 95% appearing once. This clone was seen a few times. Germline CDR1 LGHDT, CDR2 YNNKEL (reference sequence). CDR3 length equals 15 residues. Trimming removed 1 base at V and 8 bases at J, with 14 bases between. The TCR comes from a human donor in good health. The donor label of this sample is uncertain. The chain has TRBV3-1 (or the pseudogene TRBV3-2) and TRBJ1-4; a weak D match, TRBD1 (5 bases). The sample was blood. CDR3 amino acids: CASSQVWQGGEKLFF. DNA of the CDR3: TGTGCCAGCAGCCAAGTGTGGCAGGGTGGCGAAAAACTGTTTTTT.